This passage covers 26 T cell receptor beta chains from one sample sequenced in a study of cytomegalovirus exposure and HLA in healthy donors (TCRdb year 2017). Libraries came from the immunoSEQ multiplex PCR assay. For the multiplex PCR, a mixture combining 60 forward primers for TCR Vbeta segments and 13 reverse primers for TCR Jbeta segments was used. The table was pulled from immuneACCESS by TCRdb, which kept in-frame rearrangements only. Such tables lose some clones; where checked, under half of the loss comes from unresolved V genes, and the rest has no known cause. Present in this sample are around 130,000 clones, approximately 89% of which were seen just once. In total, the top ten clones hold approximately 6.7% of the sample. The sample taken for sequencing was PBMCs. All receptors derive from a woman younger than 45 in good health and CMV-seropositive.

The chain joins TRBV29-1 to TRBJ1-1, with D unresolved. CDR3 size: 15 residues. The germline V gene has CDR1 SQVTM and CDR2 ANQGSEA. The V and J ends lost 4 bases and 0 bases respectively, with 15 bases between them. CDR3 sequence: CSVVSVSTVNTEAFF. CDR3 bases: TGCAGCGTTGTATCCGTGAGTACCGTGAACACTGAAGCTTTCTTT.

This clone was observed a single time. CDR3 bases: TGTGCCAGCAGCTCTGGGGCATCGACCGGGGAGCTGTTTTTT. Protein sequence: CASSSGASTGELFF. The chain uses TRBV7-2 and TRBJ2-2; perhaps TRBD1 as D (5 bases). The length of the CDR3 is 14 residues. Trimming shortened V by 4 bases and J by 5 bases, and 11 bases separated the two germline ends. Per germline, CDR1 SGHTA and CDR2 FQGNSA.

The chain joins TRBV7-9 to TRBJ2-1; D might be TRBD2 (6 bases). The CDR3 spans 15 residues. CDR1 and CDR2 from the germline V gene are SEHNR and FQNEAQ (reference sequence). V lost 6 bases, J lost 1 base, and 13 bases lay in between. CDR3 residues: CASSLSGHSYNEQFF. Here the CDR3 DNA reads TGTGCCAGCAGTTTAAGCGGGCATTCCTACAATGAGCAGTTCTTC.

This chain connects TRBV6-4 to TRBJ2-3; 9 bases are a match to TRBD2. V dropped 6 bases and J dropped 0; count of bases not matched to a gene: 4. CDR1 is MRHNA, CDR2 SNTAGT, per germline. This CDR3 contains 15 residues. Written as DNA, the CDR3 is TGTGCCAGCAGCGTTAGCGGGAGTAGCACAGATACGCAGTATTTT. Amino acids: CASSVSGSSTDTQYF.

The chain carries TRBV19 and TRBJ1-2; D not resolved. Germline lookup yields CDR1 LNHDA and CDR2 SQIVND (reference sequence). The germline V and J ends were trimmed by 3 bases and 2 bases, with 10 bases remaining between them. This CDR3 is built from 14 residues. CDR3 nucleotide sequence: TGTGCCAGTAGTATTGGTCCGGGAAACTATGGCTACACCTTC. As protein: CASSIGPGNYGYTF.

This chain joins TRBV27 and TRBJ1-3; TRBD1 is a possible D gene (6 bases). This CDR3 contains 14 residues. Germline V lookup: CDR1 MNHEY, CDR2 SMNVEV (reference sequence). Trimming took off 6 bases at V and 0 bases at J, with 9 bases between the two ends. As DNA, the CDR3 is TGTGCCAGCAGACAGGGATCCTCTGGAAACACCATATATTTT. Encoded protein: CASRQGSSGNTIYF.

The gene calls are TRBV6-5 and TRBJ1-5; 7 bases map to TRBD1. CDR3 length equals 12 residues. Germline V gene sequence: CDR1 MNHEY, CDR2 SVGAGI. J lost 6 bases, V lost 5 bases, and 1 base had no gene match. CDR3 DNA sequence: TGTGCCAGCAGTACAGGGGTTCAGCCCCAGCATTTT. As protein: CASSTGVQPQHF.

The chain couples TRBV20-1 to TRBJ2-5; no definite D call. The CDR3 consists of 11 residues. From germline, CDR1 is DFQATT and CDR2 SNEGSKA (reference sequence). V was pared by 6 bases and J by 2 bases, with 7 bases between. DNA of the CDR3: TGCAGTGCGGTCAGACAAGAGACCCAGTACTTC. The encoded protein is CSAVRQETQYF.

The chain is built from TRBV11-2 and TRBJ2-1; 9 bases are a match to TRBD2. The CDR3 runs 15 residues. Trimming removed 3 bases from V and 8 bases from J; junction bases left unmatched: 8. The germline CDR1 and CDR2 sequences are SGHAT and FQNNGV. The CDR3 protein is CASSFSGSGGYEQFF. The CDR3 DNA reads TGTGCCAGCAGCTTTAGCGGGAGTGGGGGGTATGAGCAGTTCTTC.

The chain is built from TRBV5-1 and TRBJ2-5, with a tentative D call TRBD1 (5 bases). Germline V gives CDR1 SGHRS, CDR2 YFSETQ. The V gene lost 2 bases and the J gene lost 0 bases, with 8 bases spanning the gap. There are 14 residues in the CDR3. For the CDR3, the DNA is TGCGCCAGCAGCTTCCTGACAGACCAAGAGACCCAGTACTTC. Its translation is CASSFLTDQETQYF.

This sequence joins TRBV6-1 and TRBJ1-1; D is uncertain. This CDR3 contains 13 residues. V lost 5 bases to trimming and J lost 5 bases, with 12 bases between them. The V gene's germline CDR1 is MNHNS and CDR2 SASEGT. Here the CDR3 reads CASSFQRETEAFF. The CDR3 DNA follows: TGTGCCAGCAGTTTCCAGAGGGAGACTGAAGCTTTCTTT.

For the CDR3, the DNA is TGTGCCAGCAGTTCGGGCGACAGGGGAGAGACCCAGTACTTC. Encoded protein: CASSSGDRGETQYF. The V and J genes are TRBV28 and TRBJ2-5; TRBD1 aligns across 8 bases. The V and J ends lost 4 bases and 4 bases, in that order; junction bases with no gene match: 5. This CDR3 is 14 amino acids long. CDR1 is MDHEN, CDR2 SYDVKM, per germline.

The chain recombines TRBV5-4 with TRBJ1-1; a weak D match, TRBD1 (6 bases). V dropped 5 bases and J dropped 4 bases, with 18 bases sitting between them. The CDR3 length is 15 residues. The germline CDR1 and CDR2 sequences are SGHNT and YYREEE (reference sequence). The CDR3 protein is CASRPVSGESTEAFF. The CDR3 DNA reads as TGTGCCAGCAGACCCGTGTCAGGGGAGAGCACTGAAGCTTTCTTT.

For the CDR3, the DNA is TGTGCCAGCAGTTACAGGGAAGGTCAGCCCCAGCATTTT. It yields the protein CASSYREGQPQHF. The V gene is TRBV5-5, the J gene TRBJ1-5; possibly TRBD1 for D (6 bases). This CDR3 comprises 13 residues. With 5 bases removed from V and 6 bases from J, the gap between germline ends came to 12 bases. Germline CDR1 reads SGHKS; CDR2 reads YYEKEE (reference sequence).

This clone was seen once. The V and J genes are TRBV5-6 and TRBJ2-5; 9 bases are shared with TRBD1. The germline V gene encodes CDR1 SGHDT and CDR2 YYEEEE. The V and J ends lost 5 bases and 5 bases, in that order; junction bases with no gene match: 10. This CDR3 region has 15 residues. The CDR3 sequence is CASSSGTGLWETQYF. CDR3 coding DNA: TGTGCCAGCAGTTCTGGGACAGGGCTATGGGAGACCCAGTACTTC.

The chain recombines TRBV9 with TRBJ1-3, with D maybe TRBD1 (5 bases). V lost 4 bases to trimming and J lost 4 bases, with 15 bases between them. This CDR3 has 15 amino acids. From germline, CDR1 is SGDLS and CDR2 YYNGEE. The CDR3: CASSSYGQAGNTIYF. The DNA of the CDR3 is TGTGCCAGCAGCTCATACGGACAAGCAGGAAACACCATATATTTT.

This clone was seen only a few times. This chain connects TRBV11-2 to TRBJ1-1; no definite D call. Trimming shortened V by 5 bases and J by 0 bases, and 10 bases separated the two germline ends. CDR1 is SGHAT and CDR2 is FQNNGV in the germline V gene. The CDR3 runs 14 residues. The CDR3 DNA is TGTGCCAGCAGCCCGACACTTATGAACACTGAAGCTTTCTTT. Its protein is CASSPTLMNTEAFF.

This clone was found once. The rearrangement links TRBV28 to TRBJ1-5; 7 nucleotides align to TRBD1. J lost 6 bases, V lost 5 bases, and 10 bases had no gene match. This CDR3 is built from 15 residues. Germline V CDR1 and CDR2: MDHEN, SYDVKM. DNA for the CDR3: TGTGCCAGCAGTAAACCGGACAGGAGGGGTCAGCCCCAGCATTTT. Protein sequence: CASSKPDRRGQPQHF. The complete variable domain, with remaining parts taken from reference TRBV28 and TRBJ1-5, reads DVKVTQSSRYLVKRTGEKVFLECVQDMDHENMFWYRQDPGLGLRLIYFSYDVKMKEKGDIPEGYSVSREKKERFSLILESASTNQTSMYLCASSKPDRRGQPQHFGDGTRLSIL.

The chain has TRBV18 and TRBJ1-4; TRBD1 aligns across 7 bases. The CDR3 runs 16 residues. J gave up 0 bases and V 2 bases, and 3 bases lay outside the gene matches. The germline gives CDR1 KGHSH, CDR2 LQKENI. CDR3 region: CASSPGDSTTNEKLFF. For the CDR3, the DNA is TGTGCCAGCTCACCAGGGGACAGCACAACTAATGAAAAACTGTTTTTT.

The CDR3 coding sequence is TGTGCCAGCAGTGTTGACAGACCCGCAACTAATGAAAAACTGTTTTTT. This sequence encodes CASSVDRPATNEKLFF. This sequence joins TRBV2 and TRBJ1-4; perhaps TRBD1 as D (5 bases). The CDR3 totals 16 residues. CDR1 and CDR2 (germline): SNHLY, FYNNEI. V was pared by 4 bases and J by 0 bases, with 12 bases between.

CDR3 nucleotides: TGTGCCAGTAGTATAGACCTGGACAGGGAAGCTTTCTTT. Protein product: CASSIDLDREAFF. The chain joins TRBV19 to TRBJ1-1, with TRBD1 matching 7 bases. V gave up 0 bases and J gave up 8 bases; unmatched junction bases: 3. This CDR3 contains 13 residues. Germline CDR1 and CDR2: LNHDA and SQIVND (reference sequence).

This clone occurred once. The J gene is TRBJ2-7, the V gene TRBV28, with TRBD1 matching over 10 bases. The germline V gene encodes CDR1 MDHEN and CDR2 SYDVKM. Trimming removed 3 bases from V and 3 bases from J; junction bases left unmatched: 2. The CDR3 covers 14 residues. CDR3 residues: CASSFRDRGYEQYF. The CDR3 region has the DNA TGTGCCAGCAGTTTCCGGGACAGGGGCTACGAGCAGTACTTC.

The chain joins TRBV27 to TRBJ1-2; 9 bases are shared with TRBD1. The J segment lost 0 bases and the V segment lost 3 bases, leaving 11 bases of the junction unmatched. Looked up from germline, CDR1 is MNHEY and CDR2 is SMNVEV (reference sequence). The CDR3 sequence is 18 residues long. The DNA of the CDR3 is TGTGCCAGCAGTTTTGGGGGACAGGGAGGACAAGCTAACTATGGCTACACCTTC. Translated: CASSFGGQGGQANYGYTF.

This clone appeared once. This sample also contains other DNA sequences that code for the same CDR3. The V and J genes are TRBV5-1 and TRBJ2-1, with a tentative D call TRBD2 (6 bases). The CDR3 totals 15 residues. V lost 0 bases and J 4 bases, leaving 11 bases between the germline ends. Looked up from germline, CDR1 is SGHRS and CDR2 is YFSETQ. The CDR3, as DNA: TGCGCCAGCAGCTTGGATGGCGGGGTTTACAATGAGCAGTTCTTC. It specifies CASSLDGGVYNEQFF.

This clone was observed once. The chain uses TRBV10-2 and TRBJ2-5, with TRBD2 identical over 11 bases. J lost 5 bases, V lost 2 bases, and 4 bases had no gene match. CDR3 length: 15 residues. CDR1 is WSHSY, CDR2 SAAADI, per germline. CDR3 residues: CASSEVAGGPETQYF. CDR3 bases: TGCGCCAGCAGTGAGGTAGCGGGAGGGCCGGAGACCCAGTACTTC.

The V gene is TRBV28, the J gene TRBJ2-7; tentatively, D is TRBD2 (5 bases). The CDR3 contains 18 residues. Germline loops: CDR1 MDHEN, CDR2 SYDVKM. V gave up 5 bases and J gave up 7 bases, with 30 bases separating them. CDR3 amino acids: CASSPLVGELNPLREQYF. The DNA of the CDR3 is TGTGCCAGCAGTCCCCTGGTGGGAGAGCTTAATCCCCTGCGGGAGCAGTACTTC.